This T cell receptor (beta chain) was retrieved from a study of blood T cell repertoires in COVID-19. The cohort comprised adults aged 18 to 89 years residing in 20 to 30 US areas. Clinical history as reported by participants underpinned cohort assignment. Those designated as exposed participants met a COVID-19 case within 2 weeks before study entry. This clone was seen a few times. Original analysis: Reference gene primer amplification gave estimated nucleated cell counts. The method was immunoSEQ multiplex PCR; TCRdb's version includes in-frame clones alone and lacks a portion of them. V and J calls and clone size are copied from that table; D and trimming were computed from the DNA. The sample holds fewer than 400,000 clones, about 85% seen once. This sequence originates from a woman younger than 45 who had been exposed to COVID-19. Sequenced sample: PBMCs or T cells enriched from blood (not recorded which).

In DNA, the CDR3 is TGTGCCAGCACTCAGCGGGATTCAGATACGCAGTATTTT. This gives the protein CASTQRDSDTQYF. The genes are TRBV12-3 or TRBV12-4 and TRBJ2-3; TRBD2 matches at 7 bases. The CDR3 totals 13 residues. Trimming at V came to 7 bases and at J to 4 bases, leaving 5 bases not matched to a gene.